A single sample gave rise to the 9 T cell receptor beta chains below, sequenced in a study of blood T cell repertoires in COVID-19. TCRdb's copy holds only in-frame clones and misses some; the assay was immunoSEQ multiplex PCR. The sample has fewer than 60,000 clones, roughly 91% seen once; the top ten hold around 9%. Sample: peripheral blood. The receptors derive from a man older than 75 with active or convalescent COVID-19.

The CDR3 DNA sequence: TGTGCCAGCAGGCAGGGGGCAAACACTGAAGCTTTCTTT. It codes for CASRQGANTEAFF. The chain is built from TRBV5-4 and TRBJ1-1; 8 bases map to TRBD1. CDR3 length equals 13 residues. Trimming cost V 5 bases and J 2 bases; bases outside gene matches: 2. Germline assignment: CDR1 SGHNT and CDR2 YYREEE (reference sequence). The whole variable domain, filled in from reference TRBV5-4 and TRBJ1-1, reads ETGVTQSPTHLIKTRGQQVTLRCSSQSGHNTVSWYQQALGQGPQFIFQYYREEENGRGNFPPRFSGLQFPNYSSELNVNALELDDSALYLCASRQGANTEAFFGQGTRLTVV.

The chain carries TRBV29-1 and TRBJ2-1, with D hard to call. This CDR3 comprises 12 residues. CDR1 is SQVTM and CDR2 is ANQGSEA in the germline V gene. V was clipped by 4 bases and J by 5 bases, with 9 bases between them. The CDR3 is CSVVPQDNEQFF. The CDR3 nucleotides read TGCAGCGTTGTCCCCCAGGACAATGAGCAGTTCTTC.

The rearrangement links TRBV5-4 to TRBJ1-2; D is unresolved. The germline V gene encodes CDR1 SGHNT and CDR2 YYREEE (reference sequence). V was clipped by 3 bases and J by 7 bases, with 19 bases between them. This CDR3 contains 15 residues. The CDR3 DNA reads as TGTGCCAGCAGCTCGTCTTCCGGGGAATGGATTGGCTACACCTTC. Translating gives CASSSSSGEWIGYTF.

The gene calls are TRBV6-5 and TRBJ2-5; the D gene is possibly TRBD1 (5 bases). Germline loops: CDR1 MNHEY, CDR2 SVGAGI. The CDR3 loop spans 16 amino acids. V was pared by 2 bases and J by 4 bases, with 17 bases between. Written as DNA, the CDR3 is TGTGCCAGCAGTTACACGCCGGCGTGGGGCGGAGAGACCCAGTACTTC. Translating gives CASSYTPAWGGETQYF.

The chain joins TRBV7-2 to TRBJ2-5, with a possible D match to TRBD1 (6 bases). V was clipped by 5 bases and J by 7 bases, with 14 bases between them. CDR3 length: 13 amino acids. Germline loops: CDR1 SGHTA, CDR2 FQGNSA. DNA for the CDR3: TGTGCCAGCAGCCGGACAGTGTCGGGGACCCAGTACTTC. As protein: CASSRTVSGTQYF.

The chain couples TRBV11-3 to TRBJ2-1; the match to TRBD2 covers 9 bases. The CDR3 runs to 16 residues. Germline lookup yields CDR1 SGHNT and CDR2 YENEEA. Germline trimming cut 5 bases from V and 4 bases from J; bases unmatched to any gene: 9. DNA of the CDR3: TGTGCCAGCAGCGTACTTGCGGGGGGGACATACAATGAGCAGTTCTTC. Translation gives CASSVLAGGTYNEQFF.

This chain uses TRBV5-1 with TRBJ2-7; TRBD1 matches at 9 bases. The CDR3 is 16 residues long. The germline gives CDR1 SGHRS, CDR2 YFSETQ. J was trimmed by 2 bases and V by 4 bases; bases with no gene match: 10. CDR3 amino acids: CASSVAGTGIAYEQYF. In DNA form, the CDR3 reads TGCGCCAGCAGCGTCGCCGGGACAGGGATTGCCTACGAGCAGTACTTC.

This chain links TRBV6-2 or TRBV6-3 with TRBJ1-1; possibly TRBD1 for D (6 bases). Deletions cut 0 bases from V and 4 bases from J, with 12 bases between. Per germline, CDR1 MNHEY and CDR2 SVGEGT. CDR3 length equals 15 residues. The CDR3 loop reads CASSYSIQGITEAFF. In DNA, the CDR3 is TGTGCCAGCAGTTACTCGATTCAGGGGATCACTGAAGCTTTCTTT.

J is TRBJ2-5 and V is TRBV23-1; the D gene is possibly TRBD1 (5 bases). TRBV23-1 has ORF status, its function being uncertain. Trimming pared 8 bases from V and 2 bases from J, leaving 15 bases between. The length of the CDR3 is 14 residues. Here the CDR3 DNA reads TGCGCCAGCGGGCGACAGTGGCGACAAGAGACCCAGTACTTC. Translated: CASGRQWRQETQYF.